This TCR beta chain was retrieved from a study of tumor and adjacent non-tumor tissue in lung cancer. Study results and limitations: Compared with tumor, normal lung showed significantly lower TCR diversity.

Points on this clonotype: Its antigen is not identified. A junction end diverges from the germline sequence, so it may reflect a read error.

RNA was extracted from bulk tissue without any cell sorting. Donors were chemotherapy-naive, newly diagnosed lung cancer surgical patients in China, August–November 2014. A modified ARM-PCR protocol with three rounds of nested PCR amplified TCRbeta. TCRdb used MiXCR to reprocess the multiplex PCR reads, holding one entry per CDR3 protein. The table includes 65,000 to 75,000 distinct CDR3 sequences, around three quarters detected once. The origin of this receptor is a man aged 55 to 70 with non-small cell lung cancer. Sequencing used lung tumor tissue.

CDR3 sequence reads: CSTVLAAAGDTQYF. As DNA, the CDR3 is TGCAGTACTGTACTAGCGGCCGCGGGAGATACGCAATATTTT. The chain employs TRBV20-1 and TRBJ2-3; the match to TRBD2 covers 8 bases. The CDR3 is made up of 14 amino acids. Per germline, CDR1 DFQATT and CDR2 SNEGSKA (reference sequence).